A single sample gave rise to the 20 T cell receptor beta chains below, sequenced in a study of metastatic and nonmetastatic thyroid tumors. TCRdb reprocessed the PCR reads via MiXCR. The table lists 30,000 to 40,000 clones, about 15% of them singletons. Patients underwent thyroid surgery, and none had received any treatment before it. Sequenced sample: blood. The receptors come from a male donor with papillary thyroid cancer or a benign thyroid nodule (not recorded which). Some clones in this sample may be carry-over from other donors' samples.

In this sample, this clone turned up many times. The chain uses TRBV6-1 and TRBJ1-3; a weak D match, TRBD1 (5 bases). Deletions cut 8 bases from V and 0 bases from J, with 11 bases between. The germline V gene encodes CDR1 MNHNS and CDR2 SASEGT. The CDR3 sequence is 14 residues long. The CDR3 DNA sequence: TGTGCCAGCCGGCCGACAGTCTCTGGAAACACCATATATTTT. It translates to CASRPTVSGNTIYF.

This clone was observed at least ten times. The chain couples TRBV28 to TRBJ2-5; no definite D call. This CDR3 region has 13 residues. CDR1 and CDR2 (germline): MDHEN, SYDVKM. V lost 5 bases to trimming and J lost 5 bases, with 12 bases between them. The CDR3 region is CASSPPATETQYF. In DNA, the CDR3 is TGTGCCAGCAGTCCCCCCGCGACGGAGACCCAGTACTTC.

This clone occurred once. Since a much larger clone is just one base distant, this may be a read error. Distinct nucleotide sequences in the sample also encode this CDR3. The chain has TRBV5-4 and TRBJ2-7, with 11 nucleotides matching TRBD2. CDR1 is SGHNT and CDR2 is YYREEE in the germline V gene (reference sequence). After removal of 5 bases from V and 6 bases from J, the junction contained 13 bases not matched to a gene. This CDR3 spans 16 amino acids. The CDR3, as DNA: TGTGCCAGCAGGCTTGGAGGGACTAGCGGTAAACCCGAGCAGTACTTC. Its protein product is CASRLGGTSGKPEQYF.

This clone was detected ten times or more. The rearrangement uses TRBV4-2 and TRBJ1-6; D is uncertain. The CDR3 sequence is 13 residues long. Germline V gives CDR1 LGHNA, CDR2 YNFKEQ. Trimming pared 1 base from V and 10 bases from J, leaving 8 bases between. The DNA of the CDR3 is TGTGCCAGCAGCCAAGTTGTACGGTCACCCCTCCACTTT. This codes for CASSQVVRSPLHF.

This clone was recorded at least ten times. The gene calls are TRBV11-2 and TRBJ2-1; the match to TRBD2 covers 12 bases. CDR1 and CDR2 from the germline V gene are SGHAT and FQNNGV. Trimming removed 4 bases from V and 5 bases from J; junction bases left unmatched: 6. The CDR3 has 16 residues. The CDR3 here is CASSSRLAGVDNEQFF. CDR3 nucleotide sequence: TGTGCCAGCAGCTCCAGACTAGCGGGAGTCGACAATGAGCAGTTCTTC.

There are a few counts of this clone. The chain uses TRBV28 and TRBJ2-1; D is unresolved. Germline assignment: CDR1 MDHEN and CDR2 SYDVKM. The ends were cut back, 10 bases at V and 4 bases at J, with 14 bases in the middle. This CDR3 has 13 amino acids. CDR3 nucleotides: TGTGCCACTTCGGCGGCGGTGTACAATGAGCAGTTCTTC. Translating gives CATSAAVYNEQFF.

V is TRBV9 and J is TRBJ1-6; D gene ambiguous. Germline assignment: CDR1 SGDLS and CDR2 YYNGEE. The V and J ends lost 0 bases and 6 bases respectively, with 13 bases between them. CDR3 length: 16 residues. This CDR3 is CASSVAPSGLNSPLHF. CDR3 nucleotide sequence: TGTGCCAGCAGCGTAGCTCCTTCAGGTCTTAATTCACCCCTCCACTTT.

This clone was found many times. The chain combines TRBV18 with TRBJ2-7, with D unresolved. CDR1 is KGHSH and CDR2 is LQKENI in the germline V gene. The CDR3 sequence is 11 residues long. The V gene lost 1 base and the J gene lost 5 bases, with 3 bases spanning the gap. This CDR3 reads CASSPHHEQYF. Here the CDR3 DNA reads TGTGCCAGCTCACCACACCACGAGCAGTACTTC. The whole variable domain, filled in from reference TRBV18 and TRBJ2-7, reads NAGVMQNPRHLVRRRGQEARLRCSPMKGHSHVYWYRQLPEEGLKFMVYLQKENIIDESGMPKERFSAEFPKEGPSILRIQQVVRGDSAAYFCASSPHHEQYFGPGTRLTVT.

This clone came up many times. V is TRBV11-2 and J is TRBJ2-5; weak D call: TRBD2 (5 bases). This CDR3 region has 16 residues. The germline CDR1 and CDR2 sequences are SGHAT and FQNNGV. Trimming removed 0 bases at V and 5 bases at J, with 16 bases between. The DNA of the CDR3 is TGTGCCAGCAGCTTAGACGTCTCGGGGTGGTCCGAGACCCAGTACTTC. As protein: CASSLDVSGWSETQYF.

This clone was counted ten times or more. The J gene is TRBJ2-1, the V gene TRBV3-1; 8 bases are shared with TRBD2. The germline CDR1 and CDR2 sequences are LGHDT and YNNKEL (reference sequence). The CDR3 length is 15 residues. V was clipped by 4 bases and J by 7 bases; unmatched bases: 9. The CDR3 nucleotides are TGTGCCAGCAGCCCCATACTAGCGGTGGTGAATGAGCAGTTCTTC. Amino acid sequence: CASSPILAVVNEQFF.

This clone was counted at least ten times. Other DNA sequences in the sample encode the same CDR3. The chain is built from TRBV27 and TRBJ1-1; D is ambiguous. There are 13 residues in the CDR3. Per germline, CDR1 MNHEY and CDR2 SMNVEV (reference sequence). Between the trimmed V and J ends, which lost 3 bases and 4 bases, there was a span of 9 bases. Here the CDR3 DNA reads TGTGCCAGCAGTTTCAGCAGGTCCACTGAAGCTTTCTTT. This sequence encodes CASSFSRSTEAFF.

This clone was found many times. The chain uses TRBV28 and TRBJ2-3; unclear D gene. The CDR3 is made up of 14 amino acids. Trimming left V 8 bases short and J 2 bases short, with 14 bases between. Germline V gene data show CDR1 as MDHEN and CDR2 as SYDVKM. The CDR3 DNA is TGTGCCAGCGGCCCTGTGGGGTCCACAGATACGCAGTATTTT. Protein: CASGPVGSTDTQYF.

CDR3 loop: CASATLSGSSETQYF. In DNA form, the CDR3 reads TGTGCCAGCGCTACTCTTAGCGGGAGTTCCGAGACCCAGTACTTC. The chain links TRBV2 to TRBJ2-5; TRBD2 aligns across 9 bases. The CDR3 has 15 amino acids. V shed 8 bases and J 5 bases; nucleotides not matched to a gene: 12. CDR1 and CDR2 (germline): SNHLY, FYNNEI.

This clone was found many times. As DNA, the CDR3 is TGTGCCAGCAGCACAGGGGGTGAAAAACTGTTTTTT. It translates to CASSTGGEKLFF. The chain carries TRBV3-1 and TRBJ1-4; 8 nucleotides align to TRBD1. CDR1 LGHDT and CDR2 YNNKEL come from the germline V gene (reference sequence). CDR3 length equals 12 residues. Trimming took 5 bases from V and 7 from J; bases not matched to a gene: 0.

The chain has TRBV6-1 and TRBJ2-7; possibly TRBD1 or TRBD2 for D (5 bases each). From germline, CDR1 is MNHNS and CDR2 SASEGT. Trimming cost V 6 bases and J 2 bases, with 11 bases left between them. The CDR3 consists of 13 residues. CDR3 loop: CASRRGQAYEQYF. The DNA of the CDR3 is TGTGCCAGCAGGAGGGGTCAGGCCTACGAGCAGTACTTC.

This clone was picked up a small number of times. The chain recombines TRBV6-6 with TRBJ1-1, with D possibly being TRBD1 (6 bases). Germline CDR1 reads MNHNY; CDR2 reads SVGAGI (reference sequence). V lost 0 bases and J lost 6, with 11 bases in between. CDR3 length: 14 amino acids. The CDR3 DNA sequence: TGTGCCAGCAGTTACTCTGGGGGCCAAGCTGAAGCTTTCTTT. This sequence encodes CASSYSGGQAEAFF.

This clone was counted ten times or more. This sequence joins TRBV11-2 and TRBJ2-3; no reliable D call. CDR3 length: 13 residues. Per germline, CDR1 SGHAT and CDR2 FQNNGV. Trimming took 3 bases from V and 1 from J, leaving 5 bases between them. For the CDR3, the DNA is TGTGCCAGCAGCTTTCTAGGCACAGATACGCAGTATTTT. Amino acids: CASSFLGTDTQYF.

This clone has just one count. V and J are TRBV11-2 and TRBJ2-7, with D maybe TRBD2 (6 bases). Germline V lookup: CDR1 SGHAT, CDR2 FQNNGV. The CDR3 loop spans 14 amino acids. The V gene lost 5 bases and the J gene lost 7 bases, with 18 bases spanning the gap. The CDR3 DNA reads as TGTGCCAGCAGCCCAACCGGGTCCCGGGGGGAGCAGTACTTC. Translated, it gives CASSPTGSRGEQYF.

This clone has a count of ten or more. This chain joins TRBV3-1 and TRBJ2-7; tentatively, D is TRBD2 (6 bases). Germline V CDR1 and CDR2: LGHDT, YNNKEL (reference sequence). CDR3 size: 14 residues. The V end lost 3 bases, the J end lost 3 bases, and 12 bases lay between the germline ends. CDR3 bases: TGTGCCAGCAGCCATTTGGGACTGATCTACGAGCAGTACTTC. It specifies CASSHLGLIYEQYF.

This clone was counted many times. This sample includes further DNA sequences coding for the same CDR3. The chain joins TRBV24-1 to TRBJ1-5; D unclear. Trimming shortened V by 5 bases and J by 1 base, and 8 bases separated the two germline ends. Germline values: CDR1 KGHDR, CDR2 SFDVKD. The CDR3 length is 14 residues. This CDR3 is CATSGRESNQPQHF. The DNA for the CDR3 is TGTGCCACCAGTGGCAGAGAAAGCAATCAGCCCCAGCATTTT.